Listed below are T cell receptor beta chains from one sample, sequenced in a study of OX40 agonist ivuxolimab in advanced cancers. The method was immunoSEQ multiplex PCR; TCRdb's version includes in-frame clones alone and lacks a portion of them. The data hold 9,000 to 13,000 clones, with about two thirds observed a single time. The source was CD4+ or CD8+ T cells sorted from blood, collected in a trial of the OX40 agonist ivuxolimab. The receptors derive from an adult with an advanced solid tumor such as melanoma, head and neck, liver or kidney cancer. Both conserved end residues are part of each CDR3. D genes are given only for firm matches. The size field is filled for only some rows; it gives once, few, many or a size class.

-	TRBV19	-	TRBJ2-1	CASSYTGAGNEQFF	TGTGCCAGTAGTTACACGGGAGCAGGCAATGAGCAGTTCTTC
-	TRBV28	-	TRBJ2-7	CASSLTQGSEQYF	TGTGCCAGCAGTCTTACACAGGGTTCCGAGCAGTACTTC
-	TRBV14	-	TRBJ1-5	CASSQGGSQPQHF	TGTGCCAGCAGCCAAGGGGGATCTCAGCCCCAGCATTTT
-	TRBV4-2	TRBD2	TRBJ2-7	CASSLVIGTSGLEQYF	TGTGCCAGCAGCCTTGTCATCGGGACTAGCGGGCTCGAGCAGTACTTC
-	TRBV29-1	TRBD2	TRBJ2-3	CSVDGLAEGRTDTQYF	TGCAGCGTTGATGGCCTAGCGGAGGGAAGAACAGATACGCAGTATTTT
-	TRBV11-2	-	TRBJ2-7	CASSLNYEQYF	TGTGCCAGCAGTTTAAATTACGAGCAGTACTTC
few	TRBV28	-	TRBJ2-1	CASSRTSFEQFF	TGTGCCAGCAGCCGTACTAGCTTTGAGCAGTTCTTC
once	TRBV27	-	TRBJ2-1	CASSLFQASYNEQFF	TGTGCCAGCAGTTTATTTCAAGCTTCCTACAATGAGCAGTTCTTC
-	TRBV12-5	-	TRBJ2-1	CASGLVRVRAGEYNEQFF	TGTGCTAGTGGTTTGGTACGGGTGAGGGCAGGGGAGTACAATGAGCAGTTCTTC
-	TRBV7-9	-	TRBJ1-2	CASSFGREAYGYTF	TGTGCCAGCAGCTTCGGCAGGGAGGCCTATGGCTACACCTTC
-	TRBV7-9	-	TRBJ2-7	CASSSSSYEQYF	TGTGCCAGCAGCTCGAGCTCCTACGAGCAGTACTTC
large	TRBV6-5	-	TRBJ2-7	CASSPYLEGDEQYF	TGTGCCAGCAGCCCCTACCTCGAGGGCGACGAGCAGTACTTC
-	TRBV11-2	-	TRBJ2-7	CASSAGLREQYF	TGTGCCAGCAGCGCCGGACTAAGGGAGCAGTACTTC
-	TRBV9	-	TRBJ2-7	CASSVTLGEQYF	TGTGCCAGCAGCGTAACCTTGGGGGAGCAGTACTTC
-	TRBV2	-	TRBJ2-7	CASSGADGGEQYF	TGTGCCAGCAGTGGAGCGGATGGGGGCGAGCAGTACTTC
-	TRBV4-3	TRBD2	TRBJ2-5	CASSQGLAGGPETQYF	TGCGCCAGCAGCCAAGGACTAGCGGGAGGGCCAGAGACCCAGTACTTC
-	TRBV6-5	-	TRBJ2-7	CASSYSGQWSYEQYF	TGTGCCAGCAGTTACTCTGGGCAGTGGAGCTACGAGCAGTACTTC
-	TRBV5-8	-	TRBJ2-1	CASSALRGWGGNEQFF	TGTGCCAGCAGCGCCCTGCGCGGGTGGGGTGGAAATGAGCAGTTCTTC
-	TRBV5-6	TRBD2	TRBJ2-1	CASTLSSGYYNEQFF	TGTGCCAGCACCCTCTCTAGCGGATACTACAATGAGCAGTTCTTC
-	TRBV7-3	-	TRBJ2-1	CASSLLAGAYNEQFF	TGTGCCAGCAGCTTACTTGCGGGTGCCTACAATGAGCAGTTCTTC
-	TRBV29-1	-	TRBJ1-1	CSVGADFSYPNTEAFF	TGCAGCGTTGGGGCAGACTTTTCATATCCGAACACTGAAGCTTTCTTT
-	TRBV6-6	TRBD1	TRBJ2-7	CASSYSGGLSYEQYF	TGTGCCAGCAGTTACTCAGGGGGCCTTTCCTACGAGCAGTACTTC
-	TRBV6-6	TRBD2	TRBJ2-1	CASISSGIGNEQFF	TGTGCCAGCATTTCTAGCGGCATAGGGAATGAGCAGTTCTTC
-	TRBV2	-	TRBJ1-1	CASTEEGYRENTEAFF	TGTGCCAGCACCGAAGAAGGGTATCGAGAGAACACTGAAGCTTTCTTT
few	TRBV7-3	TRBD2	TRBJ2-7	CASSPGVGEGYEQYF	TGTGCCAGCAGCCCTGGGGTAGGGGAGGGGTACGAGCAGTACTTC
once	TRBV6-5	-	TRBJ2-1	CASSPSRGSEQFF	TGTGCCAGCAGTCCCTCCAGGGGTAGCGAGCAGTTCTTC
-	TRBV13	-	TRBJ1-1	CASSYFGGPAFF	TGTGCCAGCAGCTACTTCGGGGGCCCAGCTTTCTTT
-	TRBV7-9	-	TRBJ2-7	CASSPRAGTLSYEQYF	TGTGCCAGCAGCCCACGGGCGGGTACACTGAGCTACGAGCAGTACTTC
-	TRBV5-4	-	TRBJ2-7	CASSLEGYEQYF	TGTGCCAGCAGCTTGGAAGGTTACGAGCAGTACTTC
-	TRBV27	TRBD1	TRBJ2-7	CASAIGQGKSSYEQYF	TGTGCCAGCGCAATCGGACAGGGCAAAAGCTCCTACGAGCAGTACTTC
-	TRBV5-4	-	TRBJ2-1	CASSLDAQGVYNEQFF	TGTGCCAGCAGCTTGGACGCCCAGGGAGTCTACAATGAGCAGTTCTTC
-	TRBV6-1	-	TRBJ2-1	CACRDFLNNEQFF	TGTGCCTGCCGGGACTTCTTAAACAATGAGCAGTTCTTC
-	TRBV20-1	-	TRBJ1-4	CSAIDRLHLFF	TGCAGTGCTATTGACAGGCTTCATCTGTTTTTT
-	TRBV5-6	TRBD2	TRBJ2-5	CASSPGLGAGLETQYF	TGTGCCAGCAGCCCGGGCCTGGGAGCGGGATTGGAGACCCAGTACTTC
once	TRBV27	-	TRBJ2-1	CASSSPGRDYNEQFF	TGTGCCAGCAGTTCCCCCGGCAGGGACTACAATGAGCAGTTCTTC
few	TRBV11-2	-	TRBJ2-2	CATRGLTGELFF	TGTGCGACTAGGGGGCTCACCGGGGAGCTGTTTTTT
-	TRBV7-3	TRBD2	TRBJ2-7	CASSLIKAGEQYF	TGTGCCAGCAGCTTAATCAAAGCGGGAGAGCAGTACTTC
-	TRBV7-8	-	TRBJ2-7	CAISRDSEVEQYF	TGTGCCATTTCCCGGGACTCAGAGGTCGAGCAGTACTTC
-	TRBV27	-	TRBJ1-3	CASSFLSARNTIYF	TGTGCCAGCAGTTTCTTATCGGCGCGGAACACCATATATTTT
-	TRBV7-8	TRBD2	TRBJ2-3	CASSLVSGRYPDTQYF	TGTGCCAGCAGCTTAGTAAGCGGGAGGTACCCAGATACGCAGTATTTT
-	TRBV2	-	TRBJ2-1	CASTPGLFNEQFF	TGTGCCAGCACCCCGGGGCTCTTCAATGAGCAGTTCTTC
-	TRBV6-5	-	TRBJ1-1	CASSYSYEAFF	TGTGCCAGCAGTTACTCGTATGAAGCTTTCTTT
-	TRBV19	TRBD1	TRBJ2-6	CASSITGGSGANVLTF	TGTGCCAGTAGTATTACAGGGGGATCTGGGGCCAACGTCCTGACTTTC
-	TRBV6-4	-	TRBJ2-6	CASSDSHSGANVLTF	TGTGCCAGCAGTGACTCACACTCTGGGGCCAACGTCCTGACTTTC
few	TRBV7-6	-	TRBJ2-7	CASSSGPNYEQYF	TGTGCCAGCAGCTCGGGGCCGAACTACGAGCAGTACTTC
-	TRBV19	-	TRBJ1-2	CASSIDSNGAYGYTF	TGTGCCAGTAGTATAGATTCCAACGGAGCCTATGGCTACACCTTC
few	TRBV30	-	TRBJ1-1	CAWNTGTGAFF	TGTGCCTGGAACACCGGGACTGGGGCTTTCTTT
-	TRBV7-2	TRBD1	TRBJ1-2	CASSTLRDRGFYGYTF	TGTGCCAGCAGCACACTCCGGGACAGGGGGTTCTATGGCTACACCTTC
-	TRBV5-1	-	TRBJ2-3	CASSLSAASTDTQYF	TGCGCCAGCAGCTTGTCGGCAGCTAGCACAGATACGCAGTATTTT
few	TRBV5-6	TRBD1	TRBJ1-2	CASSFQTGGFYGYTF	TGTGCCAGCAGCTTTCAGACAGGGGGCTTCTATGGCTACACCTTC
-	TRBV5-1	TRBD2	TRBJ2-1	CASREEPGLAGEQFF	TGCGCCAGCAGGGAGGAGCCGGGACTAGCGGGTGAGCAGTTCTTC
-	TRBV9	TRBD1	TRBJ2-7	CASSVGPTGDPEQYF	TGTGCCAGCAGCGTAGGACCAACAGGGGACCCCGAGCAGTACTTC